This TCR beta chain comes out of a study of T cell responses to AZD1222 COVID-19 vaccine. Study results and limitations: After the peak T cell response, and only then, were repertoires sampled. Only a handful of people who got AZD1222 tested seropositive at baseline. There were mostly white British donors and more females than males, and clonal diversity was possibly underestimated.

Sequencing used immunoSEQ multiplex PCR; TCRdb keeps in-frame clones, though not all of them. There are around 70,000 clones in the sample; 70% to 90% occur only once, and under 1.5% lies in the top ten. As to this clone: Its antigen is undetermined.

Some second doses came at about 4 weeks and others at about 12 weeks; these were pooled. The CDR3 consists of 15 residues. V lost 6 bases to trimming and J lost 0 bases, with 16 bases between them. Germline V lookup: CDR1 SGHDT, CDR2 YYEEEE. This TCR was sampled from an adult who received the AZD1222 COVID-19 vaccine. The V call is TRBV5-6, the J call TRBJ2-7; possible D gene TRBD1, 5 bases. The source was peripheral blood, collected 28 days after the second AZD1222 dose. As DNA, the CDR3 is TGTGCCAGCATCCTCGCAGGTGGGGCCTCCTACGAGCAGTACTTC. Its protein is CASILAGGASYEQYF.